A single sample gave rise to the 26 T cell receptor beta chains below, sequenced in a study of T-cell reconstitution after alpha-beta-depleted transplantation in children. Unique molecular identifiers tagged the TCRbeta library. TCRdb analysed the PCR reads with MiXCR anew, one entry per CDR3 protein. The sample lists hundreds of thousands of distinct CDR3 sequences; roughly 8.2% were seen once. Here the sequenced sample was PBMCs, mostly from graft donor cells, taken 180 days after TCRalphabeta/CD19-depleted stem cell transplant. The receptors were sampled from a male patient younger than 18 who had a stem cell transplant for acute lymphoblastic leukemia, so the T cells may come from the graft donor.

This clonotype occurred many times. This CDR3 reads CSARDNRWVSPLHF. The DNA of the CDR3 is TGCAGTGCTAGAGATAATCGATGGGTCTCACCCCTCCACTTT. The rearrangement joins TRBV20-1 to TRBJ1-6, with D unresolved. The CDR3 loop spans 14 amino acids. CDR1 and CDR2 from the germline V gene are DFQATT and SNEGSKA (reference sequence). The ends were cut back, 0 bases at V and 10 bases at J, with 13 bases in the middle.

This clonotype appeared many times. The rearrangement links TRBV6-5 to TRBJ1-2; D remains unclear. Trimming left V 7 bases short and J 6 bases short, with 18 bases between. Germline V lookup: CDR1 MNHEY, CDR2 SVGAGI. The CDR3 is made up of 14 amino acids. The CDR3 loop is CASTSTYLWNGYTF. As DNA, the CDR3 is TGTGCCAGCACCTCGACGTACCTTTGGAATGGCTACACCTTC.

The table lists this clonotype with many counts. The chain couples TRBV4-3 to TRBJ2-2, with D tentatively TRBD2 (6 bases). The CDR3 is 16 residues long. Germline V gene lookup returns CDR1 LGHNA and CDR2 YSLEER. The ends were cut back, 4 bases at V and 0 bases at J, with 12 bases in the middle. This chain's CDR3 is CASSLGEATNTGELFF. Here the CDR3 DNA reads TGCGCCAGCAGCCTGGGGGAGGCCACGAACACCGGGGAGCTGTTTTTT.

At least ten counts were recorded for this clonotype. The rearrangement joins TRBV6-5 to TRBJ2-5; the D call may be TRBD1 or TRBD2 (6 bases each). This CDR3 comprises 15 residues. Germline V gene sequence: CDR1 MNHEY, CDR2 SVGAGI. Trimming took 3 bases from V and 2 from J, leaving 13 bases between them. CDR3 bases: TGTGCCAGCAGTTATGAGGGGGGCTTACAAGAGACCCAGTACTTC. It yields the protein CASSYEGGLQETQYF.

This clonotype was seen at least ten times. The chain links TRBV7-2 to TRBJ2-5, with 9 bases aligning to TRBD2. The CDR3 has 16 amino acids. Germline CDR1 is SGHTA and CDR2 is FQGNSA. V lost 1 base and J lost 3; bases outside the gene matches: 6. CDR3: CASSLGRGGLKETQYF. In DNA, the CDR3 is TGTGCCAGCAGCTTAGGGCGGGGGGGCCTAAAAGAGACCCAGTACTTC. The full variable domain, its missing parts supplied by reference TRBV7-2 and TRBJ2-5, is GAGVSQSPSNKVTEKGKDVELRCDPISGHTALYWYRQSLGQGLEFLIYFQGNSAPDKSGLPSDRFSAERTGGSVSTLTIQRTQQEDSAVYLCASSLGRGGLKETQYFGPGTRLLVL.

The sample holds many counts of this clonotype. V gene TRBV20-1 combines with J gene TRBJ2-7; D might be TRBD1 (6 bases). Trimming pared 4 bases from V and 2 bases from J, leaving 15 bases between. Germline CDR1 and CDR2: DFQATT and SNEGSKA (reference sequence). The CDR3 runs 14 residues. The chain's CDR3 is CSAIHSTGAYEQYF. CDR3 nucleotide sequence: TGCAGTGCTATCCATTCGACAGGCGCCTACGAGCAGTACTTC.

This clonotype came up a few times. The CDR3 DNA follows: TGTGCCAGCTCACCGGAGGGCCTCACAGATACGCAGTATTTT. This gives the protein CASSPEGLTDTQYF. V is TRBV18 and J is TRBJ2-3, with D maybe TRBD2 (6 bases). Germline values: CDR1 KGHSH, CDR2 LQKENI. The CDR3 has 14 amino acids. The V end was cut by 3 bases, the J end by 2 bases, with 9 bases between.

This clonotype occurred many times. This rearrangement joins TRBV12-3 or TRBV12-4 to TRBJ2-7; 11 positions match TRBD1. V dropped 3 bases and J dropped 6; count of bases not matched to a gene: 4. CDR3 size: 14 residues. DNA of the CDR3: TGTGCCAGCAGTTTGCGGGACAGGGGGTTCGAGCAGTACTTC. Its protein is CASSLRDRGFEQYF.

This clonotype was picked up many times. This chain connects TRBV12-3 or TRBV12-4 to TRBJ1-5; a possible D gene is TRBD1 (6 bases). Trimming took 2 bases from V and 5 from J, leaving 16 bases between them. The CDR3 runs to 16 residues. The CDR3 region has the DNA TGTGCCAGCAGTTTAAGCGCCGGCAGGGGACATCAGCCCCAGCATTTT. Translating it yields CASSLSAGRGHQPQHF.

In its sample, this clonotype was seen many times. This chain connects TRBV13 to TRBJ2-5; D is undetermined. Per germline, CDR1 PRHDT and CDR2 FYEKMQ (reference sequence). V was pared by 2 bases and J by 3 bases, with 13 bases between. The CDR3 contains 15 residues. The CDR3, as DNA: TGTGCCAGCAGCTTATCAATATCGGCGGAAGAGACCCAGTACTTC. It codes for CASSLSISAEETQYF.

The chain joins TRBV10-1 to TRBJ2-5; D is undetermined. Trimming pared 2 bases from V and 1 base from J, leaving 5 bases between. The CDR3 runs to 13 residues. Germline-derived CDR1 and CDR2 are WNHNN and SYGVQD (reference sequence). The CDR3 nucleotides read TGCGCCAGCAGTGAGCAAGTCCAAGAGACCCAGTACTTC. Protein sequence: CASSEQVQETQYF.

In this sample, this clonotype turned up many times. The CDR3 loop reads CSAPGLAGGGPWNEQFF. For the CDR3, the DNA is TGCAGTGCCCCGGGACTAGCGGGAGGGGGTCCCTGGAATGAGCAGTTCTTC. The chain links TRBV20-1 to TRBJ2-1; 16 nucleotides match TRBD2. V lost 6 bases, J lost 7 bases, and 12 bases stayed unmatched. Per the germline V gene, CDR1 is DFQATT and CDR2 is SNEGSKA (reference sequence). CDR3 length: 17 amino acids.

This clonotype was observed at least ten times. The chain combines TRBV4-3 with TRBJ2-2; weak D call: TRBD1 (5 bases). The germline V gene encodes CDR1 LGHNA and CDR2 YSLEER. V was trimmed by 1 base and J by 4 bases, leaving 13 bases between them. The CDR3 totals 16 residues. CDR3 DNA sequence: TGCGCCAGCAGCCAAGGTCAGGGCTGGGGCACCGGGGAGCTGTTTTTT. This translates into CASSQGQGWGTGELFF.

This clonotype was seen many times. The chain links TRBV6-2 or TRBV6-3 to TRBJ2-1; 15 bases are shared with TRBD2. The CDR3 sequence is 12 residues long. Germline V gene lookup returns CDR1 MNHEY and CDR2 SVGEGT. Trimming cost V 8 bases and J 12 bases; bases outside gene matches: 2. The CDR3 loop reads CASGTSGRRQFF. CDR3 coding DNA: TGTGCCAGCGGGACTAGCGGGAGGAGGCAGTTCTTC.

This clonotype was counted at least ten times. The chain combines TRBV18 with TRBJ2-2; D is undetermined. V was clipped by 1 base and J by 3 bases, with 9 bases between them. Germline V gene sequence: CDR1 KGHSH, CDR2 LQKENI. The CDR3 is 15 residues long. CDR3 coding DNA: TGTGCCAGCTCACCACGTGCAGGCTACACCGGGGAGCTGTTTTTT. Its protein is CASSPRAGYTGELFF.

At least ten counts were recorded for this clonotype. The chain employs TRBV3-1 and TRBJ2-7; perhaps TRBD1 as D (5 bases). V lost 2 bases, J lost 6 bases, and 8 bases lay in between. Per germline, CDR1 LGHDT and CDR2 YNNKEL (reference sequence). The CDR3 spans 12 residues. This CDR3 is CASSQIQGEQYF. For the CDR3, the DNA is TGTGCCAGCAGCCAAATCCAGGGCGAGCAGTACTTC.

This clonotype was observed many times. The chain combines TRBV19 with TRBJ2-1; no firm D call. The CDR3 contains 15 residues. Germline V gene sequence: CDR1 LNHDA, CDR2 SQIVND (reference sequence). V was cut by 1 base and J by 1 base, with 8 bases left in between. This CDR3 reads CASSIAQSSYNEQFF. The CDR3 DNA follows: TGTGCCAGTAGTATAGCGCAGTCATCCTACAATGAGCAGTTCTTC.

This clonotype was seen ten or more times. The gene calls are TRBV9 and TRBJ2-5, with D hard to call. Looked up from germline, CDR1 is SGDLS and CDR2 is YYNGEE. With 5 bases removed from V and 4 bases from J, the gap between germline ends came to 18 bases. This CDR3 has 15 amino acids. The chain's CDR3 is CASSPTGYMVETQYF. CDR3 bases: TGTGCCAGCAGTCCCACGGGCTATATGGTAGAGACCCAGTACTTC.

This clonotype was seen at least ten times. The V call is TRBV5-1, the J call TRBJ1-2; 9 bases match TRBD1. CDR1 and CDR2 from the germline V gene are SGHRS and YFSETQ. The length of the CDR3 is 14 residues. V shed 2 bases and J 8 bases; nucleotides not matched to a gene: 7. The CDR3 coding sequence is TGCGCCAGCAGCTTCCGGGACAGGGAACGAGGCTACACCTTC. Its translation: CASSFRDRERGYTF.

Many counts were recorded for this clonotype. The chain combines TRBV7-3 with TRBJ2-7; 9 bases agree with TRBD1. V lost 10 bases to trimming and J lost 7 bases; unmatched junction nucleotides: 5. The germline gives CDR1 SGHTA, CDR2 FQGTGA. This CDR3 contains 11 residues. The DNA of the CDR3 is TGTGCCACACAGGGGGCCGGGGAGCAGTACTTC. This encodes CATQGAGEQYF.

There are many counts of this clonotype. The rearrangement joins TRBV5-1 to TRBJ2-1; 7 bases fit TRBD1. With 0 bases clipped from V and 9 bases from J, the junction kept 3 bases outside the gene matches. Germline V lookup: CDR1 SGHRS, CDR2 YFSETQ. CDR3 length: 13 amino acids. The DNA of the CDR3 is TGCGCCAGCAGCTTGGACAGGGGATTTGAGCAGTTCTTC. Translation gives CASSLDRGFEQFF.

There are many counts of this clonotype. The gene calls are TRBV12-3 or TRBV12-4 and TRBJ1-1, with D perhaps TRBD1 (5 bases). Trimming removed 7 bases from V and 1 base from J, with 10 bases in between. The CDR3 consists of 13 residues. CDR3 DNA sequence: TGTGCCAGCATTTGGGGGACGAACACTGAAGCTTTCTTT. Encoded protein: CASIWGTNTEAFF.

This clonotype was seen at least ten times. This chain connects TRBV4-1 to TRBJ2-7; D is undetermined. This CDR3 comprises 16 residues. Looked up from germline, CDR1 is MGHRA and CDR2 is YSYEKL. V gave up 1 base and J gave up 2 bases, with 15 bases separating them. The CDR3 DNA sequence: TGCGCCAGCAGCCAAGCTCTCGCAGGCGCCGCCTACGAGCAGTACTTC. Translating gives CASSQALAGAAYEQYF.

The sample holds many counts of this clonotype. V is TRBV6-2 or TRBV6-3 and J is TRBJ2-1; 11 bases fit TRBD2. Germline V gene lookup returns CDR1 MNHEY and CDR2 SVGEGT. CDR3 length equals 19 residues. The trim removed 2 bases at V and 0 bases at J, leaving 9 bases unmatched. Here the CDR3 DNA reads TGTGCCAGCAGTTACAGAAGGCTAGCGGGAGGATCCTCCTACAATGAGCAGTTCTTC. It encodes CASSYRRLAGGSSYNEQFF.

This clonotype was seen many times. The chain combines TRBV5-1 with TRBJ2-3; TRBD2 matches at 7 bases. Per the germline V gene, CDR1 is SGHRS and CDR2 is YFSETQ. V was pared by 0 bases and J by 6 bases, with 4 bases of the junction left unmatched. The CDR3 has 14 residues. CDR3 amino acids: CASSLGTRMDTQYF. Here the CDR3 DNA reads TGCGCCAGCAGCTTGGGGACTAGGATGGATACGCAGTATTTT.

Points on this clonotype: This clone may be a read error of a much larger clone one base away. The rearrangement uses TRBV20-1 and TRBJ2-7; TRBD2 is a possible D gene (5 bases). This CDR3 spans 14 amino acids. From germline, CDR1 is DFQATT and CDR2 SNEGSKA (reference sequence). The CDR3 sequence: CGARDFSASYEQYF. CDR3 DNA sequence: TGCGGTGCTAGAGATTTTAGCGCCTCCTACGAGCAGTACTTC.